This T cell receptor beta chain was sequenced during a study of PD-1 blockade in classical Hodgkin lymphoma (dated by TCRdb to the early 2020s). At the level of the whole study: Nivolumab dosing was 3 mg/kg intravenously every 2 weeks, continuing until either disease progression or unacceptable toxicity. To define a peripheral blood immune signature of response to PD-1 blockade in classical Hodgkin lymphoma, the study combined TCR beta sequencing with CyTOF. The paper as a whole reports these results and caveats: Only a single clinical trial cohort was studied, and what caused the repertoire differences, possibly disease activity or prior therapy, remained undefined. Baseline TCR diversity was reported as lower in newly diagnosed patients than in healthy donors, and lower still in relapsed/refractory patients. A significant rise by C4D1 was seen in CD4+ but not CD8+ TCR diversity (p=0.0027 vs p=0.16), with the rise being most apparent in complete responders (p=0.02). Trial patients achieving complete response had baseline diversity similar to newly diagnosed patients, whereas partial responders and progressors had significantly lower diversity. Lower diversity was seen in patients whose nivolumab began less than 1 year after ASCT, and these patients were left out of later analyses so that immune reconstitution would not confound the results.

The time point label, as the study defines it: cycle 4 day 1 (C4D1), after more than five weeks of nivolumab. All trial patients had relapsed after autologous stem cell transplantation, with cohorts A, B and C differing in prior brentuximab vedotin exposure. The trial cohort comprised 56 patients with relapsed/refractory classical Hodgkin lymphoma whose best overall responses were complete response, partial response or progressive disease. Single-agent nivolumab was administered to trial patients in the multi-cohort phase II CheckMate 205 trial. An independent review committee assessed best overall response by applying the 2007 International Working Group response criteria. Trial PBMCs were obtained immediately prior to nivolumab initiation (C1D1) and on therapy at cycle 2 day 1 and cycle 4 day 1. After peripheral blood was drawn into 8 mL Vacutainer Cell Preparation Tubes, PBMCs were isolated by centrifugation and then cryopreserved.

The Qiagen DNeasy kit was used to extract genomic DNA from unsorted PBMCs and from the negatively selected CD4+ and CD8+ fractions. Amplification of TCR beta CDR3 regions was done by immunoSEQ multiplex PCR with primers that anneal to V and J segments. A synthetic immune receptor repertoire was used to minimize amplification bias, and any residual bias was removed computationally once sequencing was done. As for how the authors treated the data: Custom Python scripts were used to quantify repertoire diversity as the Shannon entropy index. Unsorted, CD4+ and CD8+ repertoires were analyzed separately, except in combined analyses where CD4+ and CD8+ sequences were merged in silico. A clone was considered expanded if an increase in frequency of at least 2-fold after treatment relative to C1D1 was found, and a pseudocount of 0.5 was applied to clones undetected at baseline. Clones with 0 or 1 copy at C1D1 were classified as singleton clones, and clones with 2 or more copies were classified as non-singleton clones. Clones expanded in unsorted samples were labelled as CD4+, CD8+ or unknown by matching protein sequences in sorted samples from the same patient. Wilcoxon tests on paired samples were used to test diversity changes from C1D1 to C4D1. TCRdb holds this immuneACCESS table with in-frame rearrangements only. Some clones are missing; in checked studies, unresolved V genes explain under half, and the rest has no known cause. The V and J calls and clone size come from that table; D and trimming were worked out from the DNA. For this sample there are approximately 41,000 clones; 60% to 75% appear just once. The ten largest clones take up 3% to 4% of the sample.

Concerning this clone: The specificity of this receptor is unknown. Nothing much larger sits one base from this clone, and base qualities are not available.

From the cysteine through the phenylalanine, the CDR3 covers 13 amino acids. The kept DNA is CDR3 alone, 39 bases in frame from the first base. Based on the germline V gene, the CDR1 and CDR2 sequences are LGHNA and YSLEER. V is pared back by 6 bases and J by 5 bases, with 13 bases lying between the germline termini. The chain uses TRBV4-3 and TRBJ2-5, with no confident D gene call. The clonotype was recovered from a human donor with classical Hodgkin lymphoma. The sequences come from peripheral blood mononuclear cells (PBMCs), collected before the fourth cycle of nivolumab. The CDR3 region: CASSRTQRETQYF. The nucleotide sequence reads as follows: TGCGCCAGCAGTAGGACCCAAAGGGAGACCCAGTACTTC.